Listed here are 21 T cell receptor beta chains from one sample, sequenced in a study of shared clonotypes between healthy human individuals (dated by TCRdb to the early 2020s). Receptor libraries were prepared by the immunoSEQ multiplex PCR assay. The immuneACCESS repertoire file appears here via TCRdb, limited to in-frame rearrangements. These files lack a portion of the clones; in checked studies, under half of the deficit traces to unresolved V genes, and the cause of the others is not known. The sample table holds about 1,500,000 clones, of which roughly 95% were seen once. The top ten clonotypes cover about 1% of the sample. Source material: naive CD4+ T cells sorted from blood. The label giving this sample's cell subset or site can be read as: CD45RA+ positively selected. Source of these receptors: a man aged 25-40 years in good health.

The chain combines TRBV5-5 with TRBJ2-7; the D gene is possibly TRBD1 (6 bases). The V gene lost 4 bases and the J gene lost 0 bases, with 20 bases spanning the gap. CDR3 length: 17 amino acids. Germline V gene sequence: CDR1 SGHKS, CDR2 YYEKEE (reference sequence). CDR3 nucleotide sequence: TGTGCCAGCAGCCCGAGTCCCCAGGGGCCGGCCTCCTACGAGCAGTACTTC. This translates into CASSPSPQGPASYEQYF.

In the case of this clone: Other nucleotide sequences in the sample specify the same CDR3. The chain uses TRBV5-4 and TRBJ1-2, with unresolved D. V dropped 0 bases and J dropped 4 bases, with 7 bases sitting between them. The CDR3 consists of 13 residues. Germline V gene data show CDR1 as SGHNT and CDR2 as YYREEE (reference sequence). CDR3 nucleotides: TGTGCCAGCAGCTTGGCCGGCGGCTATGGCTACACCTTC. It encodes CASSLAGGYGYTF. Full variable domain (outside the CDR3, taken from reference TRBV5-4 and TRBJ1-2): ETGVTQSPTHLIKTRGQQVTLRCSSQSGHNTVSWYQQALGQGPQFIFQYYREEENGRGNFPPRFSGLQFPNYSSELNVNALELDDSALYLCASSLAGGYGYTFGSGTRLTVV.

This clone appeared a single time. The chain links TRBV5-4 to TRBJ1-3; 7 positions match TRBD1. This CDR3 region has 15 residues. CDR1 SGHNT and CDR2 YYREEE come from the germline V gene (reference sequence). Trimming took 5 bases from V and 0 from J; bases not matched to a gene: 5. CDR3 in DNA: TGTGCCAGCAGTTCCAGGGGGAGCTCTGGAAACACCATATATTTT. Its protein product is CASSSRGSSGNTIYF.

This clone was recorded once. V is TRBV5-5 and J is TRBJ2-3; 8 nucleotides line up with TRBD1. The germline V gene has CDR1 SGHKS and CDR2 YYEKEE (reference sequence). V was clipped by 2 bases and J by 3 bases; unmatched bases: 14. The CDR3 is 18 residues long. CDR3 DNA: TGTGCCAGCAGCTTCCTGGGGAGTAGGACAGGGAAAACAGATACGCAGTATTTT. Translating it yields CASSFLGSRTGKTDTQYF.

The chain joins TRBV6-1 to TRBJ2-2, with 8 bases that match TRBD2. The CDR3 is made up of 16 amino acids. Germline CDR1 reads MNHNS; CDR2 reads SASEGT. V dropped 2 bases and J dropped 3; count of bases not matched to a gene: 5. CDR3 amino acids: CASSESAGAHTGELFF. CDR3 coding DNA: TGTGCCAGCAGTGAATCAGCGGGAGCCCACACCGGGGAGCTGTTTTTT.

J is TRBJ1-2 and V is TRBV20-1, with D tentatively TRBD1 (5 bases). V lost 5 bases, J lost 6 bases, and 10 bases lay in between. This CDR3 spans 11 amino acids. Germline V gene lookup returns CDR1 DFQATT and CDR2 SNEGSKA (reference sequence). The CDR3 region is CSAEGQDGYTF. CDR3 DNA: TGCAGTGCTGAGGGGCAGGATGGCTACACCTTC.

The chain is built from TRBV7-9 and TRBJ2-3; 12 bases are shared with TRBD2. Losses at the gene ends were 4 bases for V and 4 bases for J; bases not matched to a gene: 6. There are 16 residues in the CDR3. Per germline, CDR1 SEHNR and CDR2 FQNEAQ (reference sequence). For the CDR3, the DNA is TGTGCCAGCAGCTCGCTAGCGGGAGGGCCCCCAGATACGCAGTATTTT. This translates into CASSSLAGGPPDTQYF. Full variable domain (rest looked up from reference TRBV7-9 and TRBJ2-3): DTGVSQNPRHKITKRGQNVTFRCDPISEHNRLYWYRQTLGQGPEFLTYFQNEAQLEKSRLLSDRFSAERPKGSFSTLEIQRTEQGDSAMYLCASSSLAGGPPDTQYFGPGTRLTVL.

The chain links TRBV27 to TRBJ1-2, with a weak D call TRBD1 (5 bases). Germline V gene lookup returns CDR1 MNHEY and CDR2 SMNVEV (reference sequence). The V end was cut by 5 bases, the J end by 5 bases, with 18 bases between. CDR3 length: 15 amino acids. CDR3 loop: CASSLWATGGYGYTF. CDR3 coding DNA: TGTGCCAGCAGTCTTTGGGCTACAGGTGGATATGGCTACACCTTC.

The chain combines TRBV5-1 with TRBJ2-4; the D is unclear. Trimming cost V 4 bases and J 0 bases, with 14 bases left between them. This CDR3 contains 16 residues. CDR1 and CDR2 (germline): SGHRS, YFSETQ. The CDR3 DNA follows: TGCGCCAGCAGCATAGGGCCAGAAGTAGCCAAAAACATTCAGTACTTC. Translating gives CASSIGPEVAKNIQYF.

J is TRBJ2-7 and V is TRBV5-6; D gene unclear. CDR1 is SGHDT and CDR2 is YYEEEE in the germline V gene. The CDR3 length is 12 residues. V gave up 0 bases and J gave up 3 bases, with 4 bases separating them. CDR3 sequence reads: CASSLDYYEQYF. The DNA for the CDR3 is TGTGCCAGCAGCTTGGACTACTACGAGCAGTACTTC.

As concerns this clone: A read error may produce the germline difference seen at one junction end. The chain carries TRBV28 and TRBJ2-1, with D possibly being TRBD2 (6 bases). The germline V gene encodes CDR1 MDHEN and CDR2 SYDVKM. The CDR3 runs 14 residues. The chain's CDR3 is CASTGLADYNEQFF. The CDR3 region has the DNA TGTGCAAGCACGGGGTTAGCGGACTACAATGAGCAGTTCTTC.

This sequence joins TRBV5-4 and TRBJ2-2; 7 bases agree with TRBD2. V shed 5 bases, J shed 4 bases, and the junction held 8 bases outside the gene matches. The CDR3 covers 15 residues. Germline-derived CDR1 and CDR2 are SGHNT and YYREEE (reference sequence). CDR3 bases: TGTGCCAGCAGGGCGGCGGGAGTGGCCACCGGGGAGCTGTTTTTT. Protein: CASRAAGVATGELFF.

V is TRBV15 and J is TRBJ2-1; 7 bases line up with TRBD1. The CDR3 sequence is 14 residues long. The V gene end was trimmed by 8 bases and the J gene end by 6 bases; junction bases not matched to a gene: 10. Germline V gene lookup returns CDR1 LNHNV and CDR2 YYDKDF (reference sequence). CDR3: CATGHRGLVNEQFF. The CDR3 DNA reads as TGTGCCACCGGGCACAGGGGTCTGGTCAATGAGCAGTTCTTC. The complete variable domain, with remaining parts taken from reference TRBV15 and TRBJ2-1, reads DAMVIQNPRYQVTQFGKPVTLSCSQTLNHNVMYWYQQKSSQAPKLLFHYYDKDFNNEADTPDNFQSRRPNTSFCFLDIRSPGLGDTAMYLCATGHRGLVNEQFFGPGTRLTVL.

The chain uses TRBV18 and TRBJ1-1; D may be TRBD1 (5 bases). CDR1 is KGHSH, CDR2 LQKENI, per germline. CDR3 size: 16 residues. Deletions cut 1 base from V and 0 bases from J, with 12 bases between. The CDR3 DNA follows: TGTGCCAGCTCACCACAAGGGACGGAATTGAACACTGAAGCTTTCTTT. Translating it yields CASSPQGTELNTEAFF. Full variable domain (missing parts from reference TRBV18 and TRBJ1-1): NAGVMQNPRHLVRRRGQEARLRCSPMKGHSHVYWYRQLPEEGLKFMVYLQKENIIDESGMPKERFSAEFPKEGPSILRIQQVVRGDSAAYFCASSPQGTELNTEAFFGQGTRLTVV.

The V gene is TRBV7-2, the J gene TRBJ2-4; D is unclear. The germline V gene encodes CDR1 SGHTA and CDR2 FQGNSA. This CDR3 has 16 residues. V was trimmed by 4 bases and J by 4 bases, leaving 17 bases between them. CDR3 in DNA: TGTGCCAGCAGCTATCGGCGTCTAGTCACTAAAAACATTCAGTACTTC. It codes for CASSYRRLVTKNIQYF.

The chain recombines TRBV27 with TRBJ1-5, with 8 bases fitting TRBD1. CDR3 size: 16 residues. V lost 5 bases and J lost 3; bases outside the gene matches: 9. Germline CDR1 and CDR2: MNHEY and SMNVEV (reference sequence). The CDR3 DNA reads TGTGCCAGCAGTCCCCGGACAGGGAACGCCAATCAGCCCCAGCATTTT. Its protein product is CASSPRTGNANQPQHF.

The V call is TRBV18, the J call TRBJ2-3, with D possibly matching TRBD1 (5 bases). The CDR3 is 15 amino acids. Germline V lookup: CDR1 KGHSH, CDR2 LQKENI. The V gene lost 3 bases and the J gene lost 3 bases, with 13 bases spanning the gap. The CDR3 DNA is TGTGCCAGCTCACCGGAAGGGGCGGTAACAGATACGCAGTATTTT. Translation gives CASSPEGAVTDTQYF.

V and J are TRBV7-6 and TRBJ2-5; 8 nucleotides agree with TRBD2. The CDR3 contains 15 residues. V shed 5 bases and J 5 bases; nucleotides not matched to a gene: 10. Germline V CDR1 and CDR2: SGHVS, FNYEAQ. CDR3 DNA sequence: TGTGCCAGCAGCCCCCCCGGGAGGGCCAGGGAGACCCAGTACTTC. This gives the protein CASSPPGRARETQYF.

The chain links TRBV6-5 to TRBJ1-3; D unresolved. Trimming cost V 0 bases and J 0 bases, with 9 bases left between them. Per germline, CDR1 MNHEY and CDR2 SVGAGI. This CDR3 contains 16 residues. The CDR3 protein is CASSYSLLLSGNTIYF. As DNA, the CDR3 is TGTGCCAGCAGTTACTCCCTTTTACTCTCTGGAAACACCATATATTTT.

This chain uses TRBV5-4 with TRBJ2-3; no firm D call. Trimming removed 3 bases from V and 10 bases from J, with 15 bases in between. The CDR3 is 13 amino acids. Germline V CDR1 and CDR2: SGHNT, YYREEE (reference sequence). CDR3 bases: TGTGCCAGCAGCTCAGACTTAGTAGTCTCGCAGTATTTT. Translation: CASSSDLVVSQYF.

A word on this clone: Other DNA sequences in the same sample also yield this CDR3. This rearrangement joins TRBV5-1 to TRBJ2-7; D is uncertain. Trimming removed 0 bases from V and 6 bases from J, with 7 bases in between. The V gene's germline CDR1 is SGHRS and CDR2 YFSETQ. The CDR3 length is 12 residues. The CDR3 DNA sequence: TGCGCCAGCAGCTTGGACTTAGGCGAGCAGTACTTC. Translated: CASSLDLGEQYF.